This T cell receptor beta chain was profiled in a study of monozygotic twins with inflammatory bowel disease. Points from the study as a whole: Comparison of concordant versus discordant twins revealed no difference in repertoire similarity, possibly due to limited power.

Using TCRalpha and TCRbeta cDNA, the researchers carried out two nested PCRs that lasted roughly 16 and 10 cycles. TCRdb reprocessed the 5' RACE reads and reports one entry per CDR3 protein, with no DNA. The ten top clones account for approximately 2.8%, within a sample of 300,000 to 450,000 distinct CDR3 sequences. The authors drew over 2 ml of blood from each donor. This CDR3 has 13 residues. Germline-derived CDR1 and CDR2 are SEHNR and FQNEAQ (reference sequence). Worth noting for this clonotype: Its antigen is as yet unknown.

This sequence originates from a human donor with ulcerative colitis or Crohn's disease, or a healthy co-twin of an affected twin (not recorded which). The sample consisted of blood. This sequence joins TRBV7-9 and TRBJ2-1. CDR3 region: CASSSANSNEQFF.